What follows are 2 T cell receptor beta chains derived from one specimen sequenced in a study of blood T cell repertoires in COVID-19. The protocol was immunoSEQ multiplex PCR, while the TCRdb copy is restricted to in-frame clones and leaves out a portion. Counted here are under 250,000 clones, approximately 84% occurring once; the ten biggest clones make up 4% to 4.5%. The specimen was peripheral blood. All receptors derive from a man aged 50-59 years with acute or convalescent COVID-19.

The chain combines TRBV27 with TRBJ2-1, with D perhaps TRBD1 (5 bases). This CDR3 is built from 14 residues. Per germline, CDR1 MNHEY and CDR2 SMNVEV (reference sequence). V shed 8 bases and J shed 10 bases, with 21 bases lying between them. The DNA for the CDR3 is TGTGCCAGCTCTTTTGGGGCTTTGGGGCTAGAGCAGTTCTTC. This gives the protein CASSFGALGLEQFF.

The J gene is TRBJ1-6, the V gene TRBV7-2, with 7 bases lining up with TRBD1. This CDR3 spans 17 amino acids. The V segment lost 2 bases and the J segment 8 bases; nucleotides outside the gene matches: 12. Germline V gene data show CDR1 as SGHTA and CDR2 as FQGNSA. The CDR3 reads CASSLIAWTGTDSPLHF. The CDR3 DNA reads TGTGCCAGCAGCTTAATTGCATGGACAGGAACGGATTCACCCCTCCACTTT.